This TCR beta chain was profiled in a study of vaccination effects on CD4 cells after COVID-19. Findings and caveats of the study: Vaccine-induced clones in healthy vaccinees cross-reacted with common cold coronaviruses in only 1 of 255 cases.

Of note for this clone: As yet, its antigen is unknown.

Clones were read by immunoSEQ multiplex PCR, and TCRdb kept only the in-frame ones, dropping some. The sample yields about 63,000 clones, less than 80% seen once. Antigen-specific CD4+ T cells were expanded with viral peptide pools in the ViraFEST assay before sequencing. Scientists isolated CD4+ T cells after a roughly 10-day culture period ended. None of the vaccinated had previously contracted SARS-CoV-2, and their nucleocapsid antibodies tested negative. PBMC cultures contained about 2 million cells per well, roughly 10 IU/ml IL-2 and around 9.4 ug/ml peptides. The CDR3 runs 14 residues. Germline CDR1 and CDR2: MNHEY and SVGAGI. V gave up 8 bases and J gave up 1 base, with 12 bases separating them.

The receptor was derived from a human donor who received a COVID-19 vaccine. The sample here was CD4+ T cells from PBMCs cultured with HCoV-OC43 spike peptides, taken before COVID-19 vaccination. The subset was: HCoV-OC43 spike overlapping peptide pool stimulation. J is TRBJ1-3 and V is TRBV6-5; tentatively, D is TRBD1 (5 bases). This chain's CDR3 is CASLRGDSGNTIYF. The CDR3 nucleotides are TGTGCCAGCCTTCGGGGGGATTCTGGAAACACCATATATTTT.